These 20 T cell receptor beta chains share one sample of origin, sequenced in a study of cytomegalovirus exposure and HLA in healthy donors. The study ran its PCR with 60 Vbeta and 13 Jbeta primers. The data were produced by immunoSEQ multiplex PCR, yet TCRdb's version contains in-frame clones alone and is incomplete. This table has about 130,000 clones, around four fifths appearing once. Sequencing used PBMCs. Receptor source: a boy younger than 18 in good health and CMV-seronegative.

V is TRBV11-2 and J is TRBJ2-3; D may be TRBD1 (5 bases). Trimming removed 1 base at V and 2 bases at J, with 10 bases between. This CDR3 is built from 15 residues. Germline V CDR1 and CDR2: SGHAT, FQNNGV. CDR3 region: CASSLVRANTDTQYF. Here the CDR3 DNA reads TGTGCCAGCAGCTTAGTCAGGGCCAACACAGATACGCAGTATTTT.

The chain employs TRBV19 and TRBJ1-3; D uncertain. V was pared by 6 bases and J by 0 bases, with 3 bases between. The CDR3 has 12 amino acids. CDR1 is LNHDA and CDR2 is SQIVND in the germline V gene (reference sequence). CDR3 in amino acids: CASSVSGNTIYF. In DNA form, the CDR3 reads TGTGCCAGTAGCGTCTCTGGAAACACCATATATTTT.

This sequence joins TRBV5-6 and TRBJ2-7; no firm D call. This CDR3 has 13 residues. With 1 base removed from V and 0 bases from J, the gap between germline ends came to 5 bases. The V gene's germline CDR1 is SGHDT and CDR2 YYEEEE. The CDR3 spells CASSLPVSYEQYF. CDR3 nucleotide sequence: TGTGCCAGCAGCTTGCCGGTCTCCTACGAGCAGTACTTC.

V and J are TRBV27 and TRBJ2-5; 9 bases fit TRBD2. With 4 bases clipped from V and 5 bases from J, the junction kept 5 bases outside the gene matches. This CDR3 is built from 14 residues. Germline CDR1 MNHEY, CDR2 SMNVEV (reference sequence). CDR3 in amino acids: CASSSDGLAETQYF. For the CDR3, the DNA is TGTGCCAGCAGTTCCGATGGACTAGCGGAGACCCAGTACTTC.

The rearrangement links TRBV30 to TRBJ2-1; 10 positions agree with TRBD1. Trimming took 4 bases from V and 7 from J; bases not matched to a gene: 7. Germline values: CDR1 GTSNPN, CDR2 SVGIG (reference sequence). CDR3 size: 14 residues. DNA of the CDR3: TGTGCCTGGACCCCCGGGACAGGGGTTAATGAGCAGTTCTTC. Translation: CAWTPGTGVNEQFF.

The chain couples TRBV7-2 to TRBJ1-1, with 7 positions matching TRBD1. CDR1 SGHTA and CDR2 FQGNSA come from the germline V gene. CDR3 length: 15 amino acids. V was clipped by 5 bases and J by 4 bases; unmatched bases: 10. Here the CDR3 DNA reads TGTGCCAGCAGCGGCTCCCGACAGGGTGGCACTGAAGCTTTCTTT. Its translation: CASSGSRQGGTEAFF.

CDR3 amino acids: CASRRRDSNTEAFF. The CDR3 DNA is TGTGCCAGCAGAAGAAGGGACAGTAACACTGAAGCTTTCTTT. The chain uses TRBV27 and TRBJ1-1; TRBD1 matches 7 bases. CDR3 length equals 14 residues. Trimming at V came to 6 bases and at J to 2 bases, leaving 6 bases not matched to a gene. Germline V lookup: CDR1 MNHEY, CDR2 SMNVEV (reference sequence).

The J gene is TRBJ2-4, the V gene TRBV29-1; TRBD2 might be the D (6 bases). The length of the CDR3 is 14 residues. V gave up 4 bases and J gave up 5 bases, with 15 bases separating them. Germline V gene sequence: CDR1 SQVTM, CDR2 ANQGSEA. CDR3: CSVGWSSGENIQYF. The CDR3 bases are TGCAGCGTTGGGTGGAGTAGCGGAGAAAACATTCAGTACTTC.

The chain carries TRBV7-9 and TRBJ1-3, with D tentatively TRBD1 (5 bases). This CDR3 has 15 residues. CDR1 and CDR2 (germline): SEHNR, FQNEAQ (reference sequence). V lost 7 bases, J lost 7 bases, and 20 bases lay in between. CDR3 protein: CASTPIRGSRNTIYF. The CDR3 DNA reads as TGTGCCAGCACCCCTATCCGGGGGAGTCGTAACACCATATATTTT.

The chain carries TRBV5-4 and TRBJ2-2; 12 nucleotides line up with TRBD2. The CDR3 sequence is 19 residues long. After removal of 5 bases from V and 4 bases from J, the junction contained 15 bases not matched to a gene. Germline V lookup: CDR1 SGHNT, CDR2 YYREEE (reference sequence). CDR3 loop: CASRSPVASGRGLTGELFF. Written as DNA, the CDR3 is TGTGCCAGCAGGTCCCCGGTGGCTAGCGGGAGGGGTCTCACCGGGGAGCTGTTTTTT.

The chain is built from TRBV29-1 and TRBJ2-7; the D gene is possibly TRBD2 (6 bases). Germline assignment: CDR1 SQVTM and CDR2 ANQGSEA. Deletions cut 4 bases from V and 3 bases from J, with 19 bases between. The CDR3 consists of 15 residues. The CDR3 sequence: CSVAGTEGWVYEQYF. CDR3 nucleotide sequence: TGCAGCGTTGCCGGGACTGAGGGATGGGTCTACGAGCAGTACTTC.

CDR3: CASSKQSSGNTIYF. The DNA for the CDR3 is TGCGCCAGCAGCAAACAGAGCTCTGGAAACACCATATATTTT. The chain combines TRBV5-1 with TRBJ1-3; D remains ambiguous. Germline lookup yields CDR1 SGHRS and CDR2 YFSETQ. CDR3 length: 14 amino acids. Trimming stripped 4 bases from V and 0 bases from J, with 8 bases between.

The CDR3 nucleotides read TGTGCCAGCAGCTTGGACAGGACAGGGTCAGGAAACACCATATATTTT. This sequence encodes CASSLDRTGSGNTIYF. The chain has TRBV5-4 and TRBJ1-3, with 8 bases identical to TRBD1. CDR1 and CDR2 (germline): SGHNT, YYREEE (reference sequence). J lost 4 bases, V lost 0 bases, and 6 bases had no gene match. CDR3 length: 16 residues.

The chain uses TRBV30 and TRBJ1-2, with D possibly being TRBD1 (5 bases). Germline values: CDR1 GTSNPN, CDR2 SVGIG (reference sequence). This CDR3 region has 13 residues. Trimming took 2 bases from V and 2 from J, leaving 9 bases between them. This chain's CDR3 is CAWSLGGNYGYTF. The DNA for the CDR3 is TGTGCCTGGAGTCTCGGGGGGAACTATGGCTACACCTTC.

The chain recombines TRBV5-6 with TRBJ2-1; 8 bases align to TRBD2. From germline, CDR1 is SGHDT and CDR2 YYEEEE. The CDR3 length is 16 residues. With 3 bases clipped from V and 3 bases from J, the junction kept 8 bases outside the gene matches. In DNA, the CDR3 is TGTGCCAGCAGCTACGGCAAGCGGGAGTACTACAATGAGCAGTTCTTC. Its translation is CASSYGKREYYNEQFF. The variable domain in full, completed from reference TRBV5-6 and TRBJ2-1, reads DAGVTQSPTHLIKTRGQQVTLRCSPKSGHDTVSWYQQALGQGPQFIFQYYEEEERQRGNFPDRFSGHQFPNYSSELNVNALLLGDSALYLCASSYGKREYYNEQFFGPGTRLTVL.

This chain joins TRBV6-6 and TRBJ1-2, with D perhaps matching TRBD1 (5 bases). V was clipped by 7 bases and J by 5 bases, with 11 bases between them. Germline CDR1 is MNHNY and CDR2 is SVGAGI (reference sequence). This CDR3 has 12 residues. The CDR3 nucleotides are TGTGCCAGCACGGGGGGGAGATATGGCTACACCTTC. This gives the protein CASTGGRYGYTF.

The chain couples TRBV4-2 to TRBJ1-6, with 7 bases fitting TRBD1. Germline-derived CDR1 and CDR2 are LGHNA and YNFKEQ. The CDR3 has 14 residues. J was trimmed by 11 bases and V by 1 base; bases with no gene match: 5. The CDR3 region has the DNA TGTGCCAGCAGCCAAGGACAGGGAATGCCACCCCTCCACTTT. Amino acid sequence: CASSQGQGMPPLHF.

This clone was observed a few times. The DNA of the CDR3 is TGTGCCTGGAGATCGACTAGCGGGAGACTAACCGTTAGATCCGATACGCAGTATTTT. Protein product: CAWRSTSGRLTVRSDTQYF. The chain uses TRBV30 and TRBJ2-3; TRBD2 aligns across 12 bases. The germline gives CDR1 GTSNPN, CDR2 SVGIG (reference sequence). This CDR3 is 19 amino acids long. V shed 3 bases, J shed 6 bases, and the junction held 19 bases outside the gene matches.

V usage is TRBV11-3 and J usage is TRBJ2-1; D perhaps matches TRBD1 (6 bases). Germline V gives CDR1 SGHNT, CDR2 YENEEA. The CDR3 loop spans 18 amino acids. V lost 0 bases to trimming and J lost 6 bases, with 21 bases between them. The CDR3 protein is CASSLDTWDGTRSNEQFF. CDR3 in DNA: TGTGCCAGCAGCTTAGATACCTGGGACGGGACAAGGAGCAATGAGCAGTTCTTC.

This CDR3 is CASSVGQGASPQHF. CDR3 sequence (DNA): TGTGCCAGCAGCGTAGGACAGGGGGCGAGCCCCCAGCATTTT. The genes are TRBV7-8 and TRBJ1-5; TRBD1 agrees at 11 bases. Germline V lookup: CDR1 SGHVS, CDR2 FQNEAQ. The V gene end was trimmed by 5 bases and the J gene end by 10 bases; junction bases not matched to a gene: 7. The CDR3 covers 14 residues.